In its sample, the clone carrying this TCR beta chain was seen many times. Its antigen is unidentified. Time point specified: newly diagnosed GD, antithyroid drugs for less than 3 months. PBMC-derived RNA was used for the TCR library. V lost 3 bases and J 9 bases, leaving 9 bases between the germline ends. The CDR3 is 11 residues long. CDR1 is SQVTM and CDR2 is ANQGSEA in the germline V gene. The data originate from a study of regulatory T cells in long-lasting Graves disease. Study overall: Graves' patients, newly diagnosed, had taken antithyroid drugs under 3 months.

Library construction for TCR beta used iRepertoire HTBI primers and Arm-PCR of CDR3 regions. TCRdb fed the multiplex PCR reads into MiXCR, producing one record per CDR3 protein. The sample holds roughly 500,000 distinct CDR3 sequences; roughly 14% are singletons and the top ten take 8% to 10%. Study outcomes and limitations: Persistent cases of Graves' showed reduced TCR diversity relative to newly diagnosed patients.

The data were also submitted as part of a second study, on T cells in Graves' hyperthyroidism and ophthalmopathy. Turning to that study: Using the HTBI primer set, a first-round RT-PCR was run on the TCR CDR3.

This clonotype was obtained from a man aged 25 to 40 with Graves disease. The source material was peripheral blood mononuclear cells (PBMCs), sampled at new diagnosis, from a patient treated with antithyroid drugs. J is TRBJ2-1 and V is TRBV29-1; D not resolved. This CDR3 is CSVEVGPEQFF. CDR3 coding DNA: TGCAGCGTTGAGGTTGGTCCTGAGCAGTTCTTC.